These 13 T cell receptor beta chains were all obtained from the same sample, sequenced in a study of T-cell memory formation after mild COVID-19. TCRdb itself ran the 5' RACE reads through MiXCR, one entry per CDR3 protein. Of approximately 250,000 distinct CDR3 sequences in the sample, roughly a sixth were seen once. The sequencing input was PBMCs or a T cell subset sorted from them (not recorded which). The receptors shown here come from a man aged 18 to 35 who had mild COVID-19 (a few samples of this study predate the infection). Cell type and time point are not known.

J is TRBJ2-2 and V is TRBV28; either TRBD1 or TRBD2 may fit D (5 bases each). Trimming cost V 5 bases and J 4 bases, with 11 bases left between them. Germline V gene sequence: CDR1 MDHEN, CDR2 SYDVKM. The CDR3 contains 14 residues. CDR3: CASSRDRVTGELFF. The CDR3 nucleotides read TGTGCCAGCAGTAGGGACCGTGTCACCGGGGAGCTGTTTTTT.

The gene calls are TRBV21-1 and TRBJ1-5; TRBD1 reflects the table's D call only, with no check against the DNA. TRBV21-1 is termed a pseudogene. The length of the CDR3 is 15 residues. In nucleotides, the CDR3 is TGTGCCAGCAGCTCAAAGCCGGGACGTAACCAGCCCCAGCATTTT. Its translation is CASSSKPGRNQPQHF.

CDR3 residues: CASSLVGSLDLNYGYTF. The CDR3 DNA sequence: TGTGCCAGCAGCTTAGTCGGGTCCTTAGATCTAAACTATGGCTACACCTTC. The genes are TRBV7-2 and TRBJ1-2, with D unresolved. CDR1 and CDR2 (germline): SGHTA, FQGNSA. The germline V and J ends were trimmed by 1 base and 2 bases, with 17 bases remaining between them. CDR3 length equals 17 residues.

This clonotype was detected ten times or more. The chain employs TRBV6-4 and TRBJ1-5; 7 bases fit TRBD1. In germline, CDR1 is MRHNA, CDR2 SNTAGT. The CDR3 length is 15 residues. Trimming took 6 bases from V and 7 from J; bases not matched to a gene: 12. CDR3 region: CASSPSGAGGQPQHF. The CDR3 region has the DNA TGTGCCAGCAGCCCCTCAGGGGCAGGGGGGCAGCCCCAGCATTTT.

V is TRBV15 and J is TRBJ2-5; D unresolved. The germline V gene encodes CDR1 LNHNV and CDR2 YYDKDF (reference sequence). The CDR3 is 16 amino acids. V lost 0 bases, J lost 2 bases, and 13 bases lay in between. CDR3: CATSRDPYDLQETQYF. The DNA for the CDR3 is TGTGCCACCAGCAGAGATCCGTACGACTTACAAGAGACCCAGTACTTC. The full variable domain, with the rest looked up from reference TRBV15 and TRBJ2-5, is DAMVIQNPRYQVTQFGKPVTLSCSQTLNHNVMYWYQQKSSQAPKLLFHYYDKDFNNEADTPDNFQSRRPNTSFCFLDIRSPGLGDTAMYLCATSRDPYDLQETQYFGPGTRLLVL.

The V gene is TRBV4-1, the J gene TRBJ2-7; D is possibly TRBD2 (6 bases). V was cut by 1 base and J by 2 bases, with 12 bases left in between. Germline CDR1 reads MGHRA; CDR2 reads YSYEKL. This CDR3 has 15 amino acids. The CDR3 here is CASSQGLAVAYEQYF. The CDR3 DNA is TGCGCCAGCAGCCAAGGATTAGCGGTGGCCTACGAGCAGTACTTC.

V and J are TRBV11-2 and TRBJ2-5; D uncertain. The germline gives CDR1 SGHAT, CDR2 FQNNGV. Trimming took 4 bases from V and 9 from J, leaving 12 bases between them. There are 12 residues in the CDR3. The CDR3 DNA is TGTGCCAGCAGCTCCGTAAATGGCCCCCAGTACTTC. This sequence encodes CASSSVNGPQYF.

In its sample, this clonotype was seen a few times. The chain links TRBV6-5 to TRBJ1-1; no clear D. The V and J ends lost 7 bases and 6 bases respectively, with 15 bases between them. Germline-derived CDR1 and CDR2 are MNHEY and SVGAGI. CDR3 length equals 13 residues. The CDR3 here is CASTDGALPEAFF. The CDR3 DNA reads TGTGCCAGCACCGACGGAGCTCTTCCTGAAGCTTTCTTT.

This clonotype has more than one count but fewer than ten. The chain recombines TRBV5-5 with TRBJ2-1; D remains unclear. Trimming pared 0 bases from V and 2 bases from J, leaving 12 bases between. This CDR3 contains 16 residues. Per germline, CDR1 SGHKS and CDR2 YYEKEE (reference sequence). The CDR3 spells CASSLGDVIAYNEQFF. The CDR3 nucleotides are TGTGCCAGCAGCTTGGGTGACGTTATCGCCTACAATGAGCAGTTCTTC.

This clonotype was seen a handful of times. V usage is TRBV27 and J usage is TRBJ1-4; 8 positions match TRBD1. This CDR3 comprises 15 residues. Germline loops: CDR1 MNHEY, CDR2 SMNVEV (reference sequence). V lost 7 bases, J lost 5 bases, and 9 bases stayed unmatched. CDR3 nucleotides: TGTGCCAGCACCCCCGGGACAGGCCTCAATGAAAAACTGTTTTTT. Its protein product is CASTPGTGLNEKLFF.

The V gene is TRBV13, the J gene TRBJ1-2; the match to TRBD1 covers 8 bases. V shed 5 bases, J shed 4 bases, and the junction held 12 bases outside the gene matches. This CDR3 is built from 16 residues. Germline CDR1 and CDR2: PRHDT and FYEKMQ (reference sequence). CDR3: CASSETGTGIIYGYTF. The CDR3 region has the DNA TGTGCCAGCAGCGAAACCGGGACAGGAATCATCTATGGCTACACCTTC.

J is TRBJ2-3 and V is TRBV24-1, with TRBD2 matching over 7 bases. The germline CDR1 and CDR2 sequences are KGHDR and SFDVKD. This CDR3 region has 16 residues. The trim removed 4 bases at V and 3 bases at J, leaving 9 bases unmatched. In DNA form, the CDR3 reads TGTGCCACCAGTGACCTTCAGCGGGGAAAGACAGATACGCAGTATTTT. Amino acids: CATSDLQRGKTDTQYF.

The chain recombines TRBV7-2 with TRBJ1-1, with D possibly TRBD1 on 6 matching bases. The CDR3 is 18 residues long. V was cut by 1 base and J by 0 bases, with 18 bases left in between. CDR1 is SGHTA and CDR2 is FQGNSA in the germline V gene. Here the CDR3 reads CASSLVPGGVYMNTEAFF. In nucleotides, the CDR3 is TGTGCCAGCAGCTTAGTCCCCGGGGGCGTGTATATGAACACTGAAGCTTTCTTT. The variable domain in full, with the rest retrieved from reference TRBV7-2 and TRBJ1-1, is GAGVSQSPSNKVTEKGKDVELRCDPISGHTALYWYRQSLGQGLEFLIYFQGNSAPDKSGLPSDRFSAERTGGSVSTLTIQRTQQEDSAVYLCASSLVPGGVYMNTEAFFGQGTRLTVV.